The 28 T cell receptor beta chains reported below all come from one sample, sequenced in a study of shared clonotypes between healthy human individuals. Libraries were prepared by immunoSEQ multiplex PCR; TCRdb keeps only in-frame clonotypes and omits some of them. The sample lists 2 million to 2.5 million clones; approximately 95% were seen once. The sequencing input was naive CD4+ T cells sorted from blood. Subset of the sample: CD45RA+ positively selected. These TCRs come from a young man in good health.

The gene calls are TRBV2 and TRBJ1-5; the match to TRBD1 covers 7 bases. V lost 3 bases to trimming and J lost 3 bases; unmatched junction nucleotides: 5. CDR3 length equals 15 residues. CDR1 SNHLY and CDR2 FYNNEI come from the germline V gene. CDR3 nucleotide sequence: TGTGCCAGCAGTGAGGAGACAGGGATCAATCAGCCCCAGCATTTT. Translation: CASSEETGINQPQHF. The full variable domain, in which reference TRBV2 and TRBJ1-5 provide the parts outside the CDR3, is EPEVTQTPSHQVTQMGQEVILRCVPISNHLYFYWYRQILGQKVEFLVSFYNNEISEKSEIFDDQFSVERPDGSNFTLKIRSTKLEDSAMYFCASSEETGINQPQHFGDGTRLSIL.

The CDR3 coding sequence is TGTGCCAGCAGCTTAGGAAGAGGGGACTATGGCTACACCTTC. It translates to CASSLGRGDYGYTF. This chain joins TRBV7-9 and TRBJ1-2, with D perhaps TRBD1 (5 bases). Germline CDR1 and CDR2: SEHNR and FQNEAQ (reference sequence). This CDR3 region has 14 residues. The V end was cut by 1 base, the J end by 3 bases, with 9 bases between.

V is TRBV18 and J is TRBJ1-6; TRBD1 agrees at 8 bases. Germline values: CDR1 KGHSH, CDR2 LQKENI. The length of the CDR3 is 15 residues. Trimming removed 3 bases from V and 6 bases from J; junction bases left unmatched: 4. CDR3 loop: CASSPRTGSNSPLHF. CDR3 DNA: TGTGCCAGCTCACCCCGGACAGGGTCTAATTCACCCCTCCACTTT.

CDR3 sequence reads: CASKGQGTSYEQYF. For the CDR3, the DNA is TGTGCCAGCAAAGGACAGGGGACTTCCTACGAGCAGTACTTC. V gene TRBV2 combines with J gene TRBJ2-7, with 9 bases fitting TRBD1. CDR3 length equals 14 residues. Germline V CDR1 and CDR2: SNHLY, FYNNEI. The V gene end was trimmed by 7 bases and the J gene end by 1 base; junction bases not matched to a gene: 5.

The V gene is TRBV7-8, the J gene TRBJ2-1, with 9 bases identical to TRBD2. From germline, CDR1 is SGHVS and CDR2 FQNEAQ. The CDR3 contains 19 residues. The V gene end was trimmed by 3 bases and the J gene end by 2 bases; junction bases not matched to a gene: 14. The DNA for the CDR3 is TGTGCCAGCAGCTTCGGTCTAGCGGGGTCCCAGAACCCCTACAATGAGCAGTTCTTC. Protein sequence: CASSFGLAGSQNPYNEQFF.

The chain carries TRBV5-1 and TRBJ1-2, with D possibly being TRBD1 (5 bases). The CDR3 runs 16 residues. V was trimmed by 1 base and J by 4 bases, leaving 17 bases between them. Germline lookup yields CDR1 SGHRS and CDR2 YFSETQ. Here the CDR3 reads CASSLLSGTGVYGYTF. The CDR3 DNA is TGCGCCAGCAGCTTGCTCTCCGGGACCGGGGTCTATGGCTACACCTTC.

The chain recombines TRBV7-2 with TRBJ2-1, with 12 bases that match TRBD2. Germline V gene sequence: CDR1 SGHTA, CDR2 FQGNSA. Trimming at V came to 0 bases and at J to 0 bases, leaving 15 bases not matched to a gene. The CDR3 consists of 22 residues. CDR3 bases: TGTGCCAGCAGCTTAGCGTCAGGACCGGGACTAGCGGGTCCAACCTCCTACAATGAGCAGTTCTTC. Translating it yields CASSLASGPGLAGPTSYNEQFF.

V usage is TRBV7-2 and J usage is TRBJ2-1; TRBD2 agrees at 9 bases. This CDR3 spans 17 amino acids. CDR1 and CDR2 from the germline V gene are SGHTA and FQGNSA. Trimming took 4 bases from V and 4 from J; bases not matched to a gene: 11. CDR3 protein: CASSSTQTSGIYNEQFF. The CDR3 DNA sequence: TGTGCCAGCAGCTCCACACAGACTAGCGGAATTTACAATGAGCAGTTCTTC.

The CDR3 region has the DNA TGTGCCAGCAGCTCCCGACAGGGGTACACTGAAGCTTTCTTT. Protein sequence: CASSSRQGYTEAFF. The rearrangement uses TRBV7-2 and TRBJ1-1; 8 bases map to TRBD1. J was trimmed by 3 bases and V by 4 bases; bases with no gene match: 4. The CDR3 has 14 amino acids. CDR1 and CDR2 from the germline V gene are SGHTA and FQGNSA.

This rearrangement joins TRBV10-3 to TRBJ1-1; the D is unclear. The CDR3 covers 14 residues. Trimming took off 3 bases at V and 0 bases at J, with 8 bases between the two ends. Germline assignment: CDR1 ENHRY and CDR2 SYGVKD. CDR3 nucleotides: TGTGCCATCAGTGACCGGACTTTGAACACTGAAGCTTTCTTT. This codes for CAISDRTLNTEAFF.

This rearrangement joins TRBV30 to TRBJ1-4; unclear D gene. This CDR3 contains 13 residues. V gave up 0 bases and J gave up 8 bases, with 10 bases separating them. Germline CDR1 is GTSNPN and CDR2 is SVGIG (reference sequence). CDR3 amino acids: CAWSVLLGEKLFF. In DNA form, the CDR3 reads TGTGCCTGGAGTGTACTTTTAGGGGAAAAACTGTTTTTT.

The chain is built from TRBV7-2 and TRBJ2-5, with D perhaps TRBD1 (5 bases). The CDR3 extends over 15 amino acids. Trimming shortened V by 5 bases and J by 2 bases, and 15 bases separated the two germline ends. CDR1 is SGHTA, CDR2 FQGNSA, per germline. The CDR3 protein is CASSLQGWLQETQYF. The CDR3 nucleotides are TGTGCCAGCAGCCTGCAGGGTTGGCTGCAAGAGACCCAGTACTTC.

The CDR3 region has the DNA TGTGCCAGCAGCTTAATAGCGGGGGCCAACAATGAGCAGTTCTTC. Translating gives CASSLIAGANNEQFF. This chain connects TRBV7-2 to TRBJ2-1, with 9 bases identical to TRBD2. V was pared by 2 bases and J by 5 bases, with 4 bases of the junction left unmatched. The germline V gene has CDR1 SGHTA and CDR2 FQGNSA. This CDR3 comprises 15 residues. The full variable domain, with the rest looked up from reference TRBV7-2 and TRBJ2-1, is GAGVSQSPSNKVTEKGKDVELRCDPISGHTALYWYRQSLGQGLEFLIYFQGNSAPDKSGLPSDRFSAERTGGSVSTLTIQRTQQEDSAVYLCASSLIAGANNEQFFGPGTRLTVL.

The chain links TRBV5-6 to TRBJ1-4, with 8 bases that match TRBD1. This CDR3 is built from 15 residues. Germline V gene data show CDR1 as SGHDT and CDR2 as YYEEEE. V shed 3 bases and J 2 bases; nucleotides not matched to a gene: 3. The CDR3, as DNA: TGTGCCAGCAGCTCTGGACAGGGCACTAATGAAAAACTGTTTTTT. Amino acids: CASSSGQGTNEKLFF.

The rearrangement uses TRBV14 and TRBJ1-2; 9 bases agree with TRBD1. The CDR3 extends over 16 amino acids. CDR1 and CDR2 (germline): SGHDN, FVKESK. Losses at the gene ends were 0 bases for V and 3 bases for J; bases not matched to a gene: 5. CDR3 bases: TGTGCCAGCAGCCAAGATTTAGACAGGGGGTACTATGGCTACACCTTC. This gives the protein CASSQDLDRGYYGYTF.

On this clone itself: Other DNA variants within this sample encode the same CDR3. The chain is built from TRBV30 and TRBJ2-7, with D hard to call. V was shortened by 0 bases and J by 3 bases, with 6 bases between the two germline ends. Germline loops: CDR1 GTSNPN, CDR2 SVGIG (reference sequence). The CDR3 totals 12 residues. The CDR3 coding sequence is TGTGCCTGGAGTGTAGGTGGCTACGAGCAGTACTTC. Translation: CAWSVGGYEQYF.

The chain links TRBV5-6 to TRBJ2-2, with TRBD1 matching 10 bases. Germline CDR1 SGHDT, CDR2 YYEEEE. Losses at the gene ends were 5 bases for V and 4 bases for J; bases not matched to a gene: 5. This CDR3 comprises 15 residues. For the CDR3, the DNA is TGTGCCAGCAGGGCCGGGACAGGGGCCACCGGGGAGCTGTTTTTT. Its translation is CASRAGTGATGELFF.

The genes are TRBV27 and TRBJ2-7; D may be TRBD2 (7 bases). From germline, CDR1 is MNHEY and CDR2 SMNVEV (reference sequence). This CDR3 is built from 18 residues. The V end was cut by 5 bases, the J end by 5 bases, with 28 bases between. In DNA form, the CDR3 reads TGTGCCAGCAGTACCATCCCCCCGGGGAGGGGGGAGGGCAACGAGCAGTACTTC. It yields the protein CASSTIPPGRGEGNEQYF.

This clone was seen a single time. The genes are TRBV7-2 and TRBJ1-1, with D unclear. The CDR3 consists of 14 residues. Trimming pared 3 bases from V and 1 base from J, leaving 9 bases between. CDR1 and CDR2 from the germline V gene are SGHTA and FQGNSA. Written as DNA, the CDR3 is TGTGCCAGCAGCTTCCCCACCGGGAACACTGAAGCTTTCTTT. Translation gives CASSFPTGNTEAFF. Full variable domain (missing parts from reference TRBV7-2 and TRBJ1-1): GAGVSQSPSNKVTEKGKDVELRCDPISGHTALYWYRQSLGQGLEFLIYFQGNSAPDKSGLPSDRFSAERTGGSVSTLTIQRTQQEDSAVYLCASSFPTGNTEAFFGQGTRLTVV.

Comments on this clone: The identical CDR3 is also encoded by other nucleotide sequences in the sample. The CDR3 nucleotides read TGTGCCTGGAGTGTAGGCAGAAATAATTCACCCCTCCACTTT. As protein: CAWSVGRNNSPLHF. The chain is built from TRBV30 and TRBJ1-6; D unresolved. Germline CDR1 reads GTSNPN; CDR2 reads SVGIG (reference sequence). Trimming took off 0 bases at V and 5 bases at J, with 8 bases between the two ends. The CDR3 covers 14 residues.

This clone came up once. The chain carries TRBV7-2 and TRBJ2-7; weak D call: TRBD2 (6 bases). V was cut by 1 base and J by 4 bases, with 14 bases left in between. The germline V gene encodes CDR1 SGHTA and CDR2 FQGNSA. The CDR3 totals 15 residues. The CDR3 coding sequence is TGTGCCAGCAGCTTAGTTGCGGGATTAATTTACGAGCAGTACTTC. Amino acid sequence: CASSLVAGLIYEQYF.

On this clone: The sample carries other DNA sequences with the same CDR3. The rearrangement uses TRBV7-9 and TRBJ1-5; D remains ambiguous. There are 14 residues in the CDR3. Per the germline V gene, CDR1 is SEHNR and CDR2 is FQNEAQ (reference sequence). The V and J ends lost 1 base and 7 bases respectively, with 11 bases between them. For the CDR3, the DNA is TGTGCCAGCAGCTTAGAGGGTTCGGGGCAGCCCCAGCATTTT. This encodes CASSLEGSGQPQHF. Combining the CDR3 with reference TRBV7-9 and TRBJ1-5 gives the whole variable domain DTGVSQNPRHKITKRGQNVTFRCDPISEHNRLYWYRQTLGQGPEFLTYFQNEAQLEKSRLLSDRFSAERPKGSFSTLEIQRTEQGDSAMYLCASSLEGSGQPQHFGDGTRLSIL.

This clone was counted a few times. Other DNA sequences of this sample code for an identical CDR3. V and J are TRBV18 and TRBJ1-5; D remains ambiguous. CDR3 length: 12 residues. V was shortened by 6 bases and J by 4 bases, with 7 bases between the two germline ends. Germline CDR1 KGHSH, CDR2 LQKENI. CDR3 sequence: CASSPGNQPQHF. The CDR3 bases are TGTGCCAGCTCCCCGGGAAATCAGCCCCAGCATTTT.

This chain links TRBV5-6 with TRBJ1-5; D not certain. The CDR3 is 13 amino acids. Germline V gene sequence: CDR1 SGHDT, CDR2 YYEEEE. V lost 3 bases, J lost 11 bases, and 15 bases lay in between. CDR3 nucleotides: TGTGCCAGCAGCTACGGGTCTCATGGGTCCCAGCATTTT. Encoded protein: CASSYGSHGSQHF.

This clone was picked up one time. The chain combines TRBV2 with TRBJ1-4; 7 nucleotides match TRBD1. CDR1 SNHLY and CDR2 FYNNEI come from the germline V gene. The CDR3 contains 15 residues. The V segment lost 3 bases and the J segment 4 bases; nucleotides outside the gene matches: 5. The CDR3 DNA reads TGTGCCAGCAGTGAGTCAGGGGGACGTAATGAAAAACTGTTTTTT. Translation gives CASSESGGRNEKLFF. The whole variable domain, remainder taken from reference TRBV2 and TRBJ1-4, is EPEVTQTPSHQVTQMGQEVILRCVPISNHLYFYWYRQILGQKVEFLVSFYNNEISEKSEIFDDQFSVERPDGSNFTLKIRSTKLEDSAMYFCASSESGGRNEKLFFGSGTQLSVL.

This chain links TRBV10-1 with TRBJ2-7, with 12 bases aligning to TRBD1. This CDR3 region has 15 residues. Germline CDR1 and CDR2: WNHNN and SYGVQD (reference sequence). With V trimmed by 3 bases and J by 7 bases, 7 bases remained unmatched. The CDR3, as DNA: TGCGCCAGCAGTGATACCGGGACAGGGGGCTGGGAGCAGTACTTC. Residues: CASSDTGTGGWEQYF.

V usage is TRBV27 and J usage is TRBJ1-2; 7 nucleotides line up with TRBD1. Trimming took 5 bases from V and 7 from J; bases not matched to a gene: 7. Looked up from germline, CDR1 is MNHEY and CDR2 is SMNVEV (reference sequence). The CDR3 consists of 13 residues. CDR3 in amino acids: CASSPSGGRGYTF. The CDR3 bases are TGTGCCAGCAGTCCTTCAGGGGGTCGTGGCTACACCTTC.

The genes are TRBV4-3 and TRBJ2-1; TRBD2 agrees at 7 bases. V lost 0 bases and J lost 9; bases outside the gene matches: 14. In germline, CDR1 is LGHNA, CDR2 YSLEER. The CDR3 extends over 17 amino acids. DNA for the CDR3: TGCGCCAGCAGCCAAGATCCAGCGGGGACCCTAGGTGGTGAGCAGTTCTTC. It translates to CASSQDPAGTLGGEQFF.